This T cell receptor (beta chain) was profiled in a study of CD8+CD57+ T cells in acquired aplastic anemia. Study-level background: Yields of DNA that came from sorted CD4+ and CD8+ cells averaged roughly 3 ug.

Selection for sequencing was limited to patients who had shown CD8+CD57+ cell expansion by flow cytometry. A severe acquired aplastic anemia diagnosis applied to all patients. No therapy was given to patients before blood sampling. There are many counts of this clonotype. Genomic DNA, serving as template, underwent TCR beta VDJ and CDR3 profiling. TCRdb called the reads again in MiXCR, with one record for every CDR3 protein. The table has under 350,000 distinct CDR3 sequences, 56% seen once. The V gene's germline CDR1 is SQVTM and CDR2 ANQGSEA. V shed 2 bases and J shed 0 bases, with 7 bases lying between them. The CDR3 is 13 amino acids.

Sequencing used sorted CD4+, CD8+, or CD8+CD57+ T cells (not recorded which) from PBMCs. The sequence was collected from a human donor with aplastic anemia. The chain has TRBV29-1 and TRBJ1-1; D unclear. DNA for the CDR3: TGCAGCGTTGAACGGGCAGTGAACACTGAAGCTTTCTTT. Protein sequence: CSVERAVNTEAFF.